This TCR beta chain was profiled in a study of blood T cells in healthy people across ages. Looked up from germline, CDR1 is ENHRY and CDR2 is SYGVKD. V lost 8 bases, J lost 3 bases, and 18 bases lay in between. The CDR3 is 15 amino acids. This clonotype was seen a handful of times. What it binds is unknown. General study findings and limits: Older age coincided with a roughly linear decline in TCR beta diversity per million T cells.

A second about 7 to 12 cycle PCR used barcoded and J-beta primers. TCRdb re-derived calls from the 5' RACE reads in MiXCR, one entry per CDR3 protein. The sample shows approximately 900,000 distinct CDR3 sequences, 25% to 30% of them seen only once. This same sample was also part of a study on T cells of mothers and their children.

This receptor was identified in a woman in her forties in good health. The V gene is TRBV10-3, the J gene TRBJ2-3; D is possibly TRBD2 (6 bases). Sequenced: blood. As DNA, the CDR3 is TGTGCCATCGCCAACGCCGGGGGTCCGACAGATACGCAGTATTTT. Translating gives CAIANAGGPTDTQYF.